The rows below give T cell receptor beta chains drawn from one sample of a study of T cell responses to AZD1222 COVID-19 vaccine. Measured with immunoSEQ multiplex PCR; TCRdb has only the in-frame clones, and not every one. This sample has tens of thousands of clones, with around 80% found just once. The material was peripheral blood, obtained 28 days after the second AZD1222 dose. Receptors originate from an adult who received the AZD1222 COVID-19 vaccine. The CDR3 runs from the conserved cysteine through the conserved F or W. D genes are given only for firm matches. For some rows the clone size is stated as once, few or many, or as a class when expanded; others skip it.

length | size | D | J | V | DNA | CDR3
15 | . | . | TRBJ2-1 | TRBV4-3 | TGCGCCAGCAGCCAAGGGCGCGCTTCCTACAATGAGCAGTTCTTC | CASSQGRASYNEQFF
12 | . | . | TRBJ2-1 | TRBV20-1 | TGCAGTGCTGGTGGGCTAGACAATGAGCAGTTCTTC | CSAGGLDNEQFF
14 | . | TRBD1 | TRBJ1-2 | TRBV11-1 | TGTGCCAGCAGCCCCCGACAGGGGTCAAAAGGCTACACCTTC | CASSPRQGSKGYTF
14 | . | . | TRBJ2-3 | TRBV3-1/TRBV3-2 | TGTGCCAGCAGCCAAGCCCCCGTAACAGATACGCAGTATTTT | CASSQAPVTDTQYF
14 | . | . | TRBJ1-6 | TRBV6-5 | TGTGCCAGCAGTCCAGGGCGGGGTAATTCACCCCTCCACTTT | CASSPGRGNSPLHF
14 | . | . | TRBJ2-7 | TRBV7-9 | TGTGCCAGCAGCTCCCCCATATCCTTCTACGAGCAGTACTTC | CASSSPISFYEQYF
13 | . | . | TRBJ1-1 | TRBV27 | TGTGCCAGCAGTTTATTAGCGAACACTGAAGCTTTCTTT | CASSLLANTEAFF
13 | . | . | TRBJ2-7 | TRBV3-1/TRBV3-2 | TGTGCCAGCAGCCAAGAACAGGGACGCGAGCAGTACTTC | CASSQEQGREQYF
12 | few | . | TRBJ2-7 | TRBV5-1 | TGCGCCAGCAGCTTGGGAGACTACGAGCAGTACTTC | CASSLGDYEQYF
16 | . | TRBD2 | TRBJ2-5 | TRBV19 | TGTGCCAGTAGTATAGATCTAGCGGGGGTCGGGGAGACCCAGTACTTC | CASSIDLAGVGETQYF
15 | few | TRBD1 | TRBJ2-7 | TRBV7-2 | TGTGCCAGCAGCAGAGCGGGACAGGGATCCTACGAGCAGTACTTC | CASSRAGQGSYEQYF
16 | . | TRBD1 | TRBJ1-5 | TRBV28 | TGTGCCAGCAGGAGTCCCGGGACAGGGGACAATCAGCCCCAGCATTTT | CASRSPGTGDNQPQHF
15 | . | . | TRBJ2-1 | TRBV5-1 | TGCGCCAGCAGCTTCCTGCAGGGGTGGTACAATGAGCAGTTCTTC | CASSFLQGWYNEQFF
14 | once | . | TRBJ1-2 | TRBV2 | TGTGCCAGCAGTGAGTTAACCGAAAACTATGGCTACACCTTC | CASSELTENYGYTF
15 | once | . | TRBJ2-7 | TRBV9 | TGTGCCAGCAGCTATGGGACCGCGGGCGACTACGAGCAGTACTTC | CASSYGTAGDYEQYF
14 | . | TRBD1 | TRBJ2-7 | TRBV7-9 | TGTGCCAGCAGCCCGCCGGGACAGCACTACGAGCAGTACTTC | CASSPPGQHYEQYF
12 | . | TRBD2 | TRBJ2-7 | TRBV11-2 | TGTGCCAGCAAAGCGGGGGGCTACGAGCAGTACTTC | CASKAGGYEQYF
16 | . | TRBD2 | TRBJ2-1 | TRBV28 | TGTGCCAGCAGTTTAGGGGGACTAGCGGGCTACAATGAGCAGTTCTTC | CASSLGGLAGYNEQFF
15 | . | . | TRBJ2-1 | TRBV5-3 | TGTGCCAGAAGCTTCCCCCAGCGGAGACGCTATGAGCAGTTCTTC | CARSFPQRRRYEQFF
19 | . | . | TRBJ1-5 | TRBV7-8 | TGTGCCAGCAGCTTAGATATTATGACTGTGACGGACAGCAATCAGCCCCAGCATTTT | CASSLDIMTVTDSNQPQHF
16 | . | . | TRBJ1-2 | TRBV12-2 | TGTGCAAGTCCCTGGGACAGGGCTGACGTCTACTATGGCTACACCTTC | CASPWDRADVYYGYTF
17 | . | . | TRBJ1-5 | TRBV7-2 | TGTGCCAGCAGCCCCCGAGATGAGGGAGTGAGCAATCAGCCCCAGCATTTT | CASSPRDEGVSNQPQHF
15 | . | . | TRBJ1-5 | TRBV28 | TGTGCCAGCAGTCCACACCTAGCTGATATTCAGCCCCAGCATTTT | CASSPHLADIQPQHF
12 | . | . | TRBJ2-7 | TRBV21-1 | TGTGCCAGCAGGATGGACCGCGGCGAGCAGTACTTC | CASRMDRGEQYF
11 | . | . | TRBJ2-1 | TRBV29-1 | TGCAGCGTTGAGACACGGAATGAGCAGTTCTTC | CSVETRNEQFF
16 | . | . | TRBJ2-6 | TRBV5-1 | TGCGCCAGCAGCCACGGCCAGGGGTCTGGGGCCAACGTCCTGACTTTC | CASSHGQGSGANVLTF
12 | . | . | TRBJ2-7 | TRBV9 | TGTGCCAGCAGCTCCAGCTCCTACGAGCAGTACTTC | CASSSSSYEQYF
16 | . | . | TRBJ2-5 | TRBV7-9 | TGTGCCAGCAGCCGACCAGGGGCCAGGCTGGTAGAGACCCAGTACTTC | CASSRPGARLVETQYF
16 | . | TRBD1 | TRBJ2-1 | TRBV19 | TGTGCCAGTAGTATCCCAGACAGGGGGCGGTATGGTGCCGGGTTCTTC | CASSIPDRGRYGAGFF
14 | . | . | TRBJ1-2 | TRBV6-6 | TGTGCCAGCAGTTACTCGAGAGGGGAGAATGGCTACACCTTC | CASSYSRGENGYTF
13 | . | . | TRBJ1-2 | TRBV5-1 | TGCGCCAGCAGCTTCGGGGAAAGGTATGGCTACACCTTC | CASSFGERYGYTF
15 | . | . | TRBJ1-1 | TRBV28 | TGTGCCAGCAGTTCCCCCGGGACCCAGCAGAGGAAAGCTTTCTTT | CASSSPGTQQRKAFF
13 | . | TRBD1 | TRBJ1-1 | TRBV3-1/TRBV3-2 | TGTGCCAGCAGCCGACAGGGGAACACTGAAGCTTTCTTT | CASSRQGNTEAFF
14 | . | . | TRBJ1-1 | TRBV2 | TGTGCCAGCAGTGAAATCAGGGACCCCACTGAAGCTTTCTTT | CASSEIRDPTEAFF
14 | . | . | TRBJ1-1 | TRBV5-5 | TGTGCCAGCAGCTTGGAACTAGCGAACACTGAAGCTTTCTTT | CASSLELANTEAFF
12 | . | . | TRBJ2-1 | TRBV27 | TGTGCCAGCAGTTTAGCAGGGAATGAGCAGTTCTTC | CASSLAGNEQFF
17 | . | . | TRBJ1-6 | TRBV27 | TGTGCCAGCATGCCCCTCCTTGCCAGAGGCAGCGAGTCACCCCTCCACTTT | CASMPLLARGSESPLHF
13 | . | . | TRBJ2-1 | TRBV6-6 | TGTGCCAGCAGTTCCACGGTTTCGGGTGAGCAGTTCTTC | CASSSTVSGEQFF
18 | . | TRBD2 | TRBJ2-2 | TRBV5-4 | TGTGCCAGCAGCCCGCCGGGACTAGCGGCTTCGAACACCGGGGAGCTGTTTTTT | CASSPPGLAASNTGELFF
11 | . | . | TRBJ1-2 | TRBV29-1 | TGCAGCGTTGAAGATGGGGCAGACTACACCTTC | CSVEDGADYTF
14 | once | . | TRBJ2-5 | TRBV25-1 | TGTGCCAGCAGTGATTCAGCGGTCCAAGAGACCCAGTACTTC | CASSDSAVQETQYF
12 | . | . | TRBJ2-7 | TRBV2 | TGTGCCAGCAGTGTAGGGAATCGCGAGCAGTACTTC | CASSVGNREQYF
14 | . | . | TRBJ2-5 | TRBV6-5 | TGTGCCAGCAGCACTAGCTCCCAACAAGAGACCCAGTACTTC | CASSTSSQQETQYF
11 | . | TRBD1 | TRBJ1-6 | TRBV12-3/TRBV12-4 | TGTGCCAGCGGGACAGGAGAAGTCCTCCACTTT | CASGTGEVLHF
14 | . | . | TRBJ1-1 | TRBV16 | TGTGCCAGCAGCCAGACAGGACTCGGCACTGAAGCTTTCTTT | CASSQTGLGTEAFF
15 | . | TRBD2 | TRBJ2-2 | TRBV7-3 | TGTGCCAGCAGCTATGGTAGCGGGGGGCCTAGGGAGCTGTTTTTT | CASSYGSGGPRELFF
15 | . | . | TRBJ2-1 | TRBV4-2 | TGTGCCAGCAGCCAAGAAGGGGGGGCCTACAATGAGCAGTTCTTC | CASSQEGGAYNEQFF
12 | . | . | TRBJ2-1 | TRBV11-2 | TGTGCCAGCATGGGCCCAGGGATCGAGCAGTTCTTC | CASMGPGIEQFF
11 | . | . | TRBJ2-1 | TRBV7-9 | TGTGCCAGCAGCCCCATGCATGAGCAGTTCTTC | CASSPMHEQFF
13 | . | . | TRBJ1-2 | TRBV19 | TGTGCCAGTAGTAAAGCAGATGTCTATGGCTACACCTTC | CASSKADVYGYTF
13 | . | . | TRBJ2-3 | TRBV19 | TGTGCCAGTAGTATAGGGGGTAGGGAGACGCAGTATTTT | CASSIGGRETQYF